These T cell receptor beta chains were read from a single sample in a study of OX40 agonist ivuxolimab in advanced cancers. Profiled with immunoSEQ multiplex PCR; TCRdb holds only in-frame clones, not every one. Altogether tens of thousands of clones are present, about 91% being singletons, with the ten largest covering around 13%. Specimen: CD4+ or CD8+ T cells sorted from blood, collected in a trial of the OX40 agonist ivuxolimab. Receptors originate from an adult with an advanced solid tumor such as melanoma, head and neck, liver or kidney cancer. The CDR3 runs from the conserved cysteine through the conserved F or W. A D gene is named only where the DNA matches it firmly. Part of the rows lack a size; the others show once, few, many or a class for expanded clones.

v_call	cdr3_length	d_call	clone_size	j_call	cdr3_nt	cdr3_aa
TRBV19	14	.	.	TRBJ2-7	TGTGCCAGTAGTATTAGGCCTATCGGCCACGAGCAGTACTTC	CASSIRPIGHEQYF
TRBV27	16	TRBD1	.	TRBJ1-1	TGTGCCAGCAGTTTATGGCCCGGGACAGGGTACACTGAAGCTTTCTTT	CASSLWPGTGYTEAFF
TRBV7-3	13	.	.	TRBJ1-1	TGTGCCAGCAGCCGGACGGTGAACACTGAAGCTTTCTTT	CASSRTVNTEAFF
TRBV27	14	TRBD2	.	TRBJ2-7	TGTGCCAGCAGTTTAAGCGGGGGGGGGAACGAGCAGTACTTC	CASSLSGGGNEQYF
TRBV28	15	.	.	TRBJ2-7	TGTGCCAGCAGTTTCTCCGGGAGTCCGGGTTACGAGCAGTACTTC	CASSFSGSPGYEQYF
TRBV28	14	TRBD2	.	TRBJ2-7	TGTGCCAGCAAGGGACTAGCGGCCCTTGTCGAGCAGTACTTC	CASKGLAALVEQYF
TRBV27	14	TRBD2	.	TRBJ2-1	TGTGCCAGCAGTCTGGCGGGAGAGGGTAATGAGCAGTTCTTC	CASSLAGEGNEQFF
TRBV30	13	.	.	TRBJ1-1	TGTGCCTGGAGTGTTGGGGTTGACACTGAAGCTTTCTTT	CAWSVGVDTEAFF
TRBV27	13	.	.	TRBJ2-7	TGTGCCAGCAGTTTACAGGGCTCCTACGAGCAGTACTTC	CASSLQGSYEQYF
TRBV9	16	.	.	TRBJ2-1	TGTGCCAGCAGCGGGGGCGGCGGCAGCTCCTACAATGAGCAGTTCTTC	CASSGGGGSSYNEQFF
TRBV27	13	.	.	TRBJ2-7	TGTGCCAGCAGTTTATCTTTCCCAGACGAGCAGTACTTC	CASSLSFPDEQYF
TRBV28	14	.	once	TRBJ1-4	TGTGCCAGCAGTTTAACAGGGAATAATGAAAAACTGTTTTTT	CASSLTGNNEKLFF
TRBV19	13	TRBD1	.	TRBJ1-1	TGTGCCAGGTTGACAGGGGAGAGGACTGAAGCTTTCTTT	CARLTGERTEAFF
TRBV11-3	18	TRBD2	.	TRBJ2-1	TGTGCCAGCAGCTTAGATGGGTCCGGGAGGGCCTCCTACAATGAGCAGTTCTTC	CASSLDGSGRASYNEQFF
TRBV27	13	.	.	TRBJ2-1	TGTGCCAGCGGGGGAAGCTCCTACAATGAGCAGTTCTTC	CASGGSSYNEQFF
TRBV5-6	15	TRBD2	.	TRBJ2-3	TGTGCCAGCAGCGAACTAGCGGGAGCGGGAGATACGCAGTATTTT	CASSELAGAGDTQYF
TRBV14	13	.	once	TRBJ2-7	TGTGCCAGCAGCGGTATCAGCTCCTACGAGCAGTACTTC	CASSGISSYEQYF
TRBV15	13	.	.	TRBJ2-7	TGTGCCACCAGCAGAGGGGGGCTATACGAGCAGTACTTC	CATSRGGLYEQYF
TRBV9	15	.	.	TRBJ1-3	TGTGCCAGCAGCGTAGAGGGGACGGCCGGAAACACCATATATTTT	CASSVEGTAGNTIYF
TRBV2	14	TRBD1	once	TRBJ1-1	TGTGCCAGCAGTGGGGACAGGGGGGGCACTGAAGCTTTCTTT	CASSGDRGGTEAFF
TRBV18	15	.	once	TRBJ2-5	TGTGCCAGCTCACCAGTCTCAACCGCACAAGAGACCCAGTACTTC	CASSPVSTAQETQYF
TRBV9	15	.	.	TRBJ2-1	TGTGCCAGCAGCGTTAGCGGCACAACTTACAATGAGCAGTTCTTC	CASSVSGTTYNEQFF
TRBV18	12	.	.	TRBJ2-7	TGTGCCAGCTCACCAAGATTATACGAGCAGTACTTC	CASSPRLYEQYF
TRBV29-1	12	.	.	TRBJ1-1	TGCAGCGTGGGTCGGCAGAACACTGAAGCTTTCTTT	CSVGRQNTEAFF
TRBV13	14	.	.	TRBJ1-1	TGTGCCAGCAGCTACGGGGGGGCGAACACTGAAGCTTTCTTT	CASSYGGANTEAFF
TRBV18	15	.	.	TRBJ2-1	TGTGCCAGCTCACCGTCTGGGCCCAAAGACAATGAGCAGTTCTTC	CASSPSGPKDNEQFF
TRBV10-3	13	.	.	TRBJ2-7	TGTGCCAGTAAGGGTGATGTGTCCTACGAGCAGTACTTC	CASKGDVSYEQYF
TRBV19	14	TRBD2	.	TRBJ2-1	TGTGCCAGTAGTATTAGGTCTAGCGGGAGAGAGCAGTTCTTC	CASSIRSSGREQFF
TRBV10-3	14	.	.	TRBJ2-1	TGTGCCATCAGTGAGTCGATCAGCTACAATGAGCAGTTCTTC	CAISESISYNEQFF
TRBV27	15	.	.	TRBJ2-3	TGTGCCAGCAGTTTAAGGGTTTCGGGCACAGATACGCAGTATTTT	CASSLRVSGTDTQYF
TRBV23-1	14	.	once	TRBJ1-2	TGCGCCAGCAGTCAGGGCAGGACGAACTATGGCTACACCTTC	CASSQGRTNYGYTF
TRBV6-1	14	.	.	TRBJ2-7	TGTGCCAGCAGTGAAGACCATTCGTACTACGAGCAGTACTTC	CASSEDHSYYEQYF
TRBV7-9	14	TRBD2	.	TRBJ2-7	TGTGCCAGCAGCTCCCCGGGACTAGCCTACGAGCAGTACTTC	CASSSPGLAYEQYF
TRBV28	16	TRBD2	.	TRBJ2-7	TGTGCCAGCAGTTTATTGGGGGGGGACCGACCTTACGAGCAGTACTTC	CASSLLGGDRPYEQYF
TRBV5-5	12	TRBD2	once	TRBJ2-1	TGTGCCAGCAGCTTGGCCCTGACTAGCGGGTTCTTC	CASSLALTSGFF
TRBV10-3	13	.	once	TRBJ1-6	TGTGCCATCAGTGAGTCGATCCTGGGTCCCCTCCACTTT	CAISESILGPLHF
TRBV27	15	.	.	TRBJ1-5	TGTGCCAGCAGTTTAAGGACTGAAGGGGATCAGCCCCAGCATTTT	CASSLRTEGDQPQHF
TRBV2	16	TRBD2	.	TRBJ2-3	TGTGCCAGCAGTGAAGGGCTAGCGGGAAGCACAGATACGCAGTATTTT	CASSEGLAGSTDTQYF
TRBV9	15	TRBD1	once	TRBJ2-7	TGTGCCAGCAGCGTAGGTTGGGACAGATCCTACGAGCAGTACTTC	CASSVGWDRSYEQYF
TRBV6-1	13	.	.	TRBJ2-7	TGTGCCAGCAGTGACGCAGCGAACTACGAGCAGTACTTC	CASSDAANYEQYF
TRBV2	13	.	few	TRBJ2-5	TGTGCCAGCACCGAAGGGGTCCAAGAGACCCAGTACTTC	CASTEGVQETQYF
TRBV27	14	TRBD1	.	TRBJ1-2	TGTGCCAGCAGTCCCGAGGGACAGATCAGTGGCTACACCTTC	CASSPEGQISGYTF
TRBV27	14	TRBD2	once	TRBJ2-7	TGTGCCAGCAGTTTAGGGCTAGCGGTTTACGAGCAGTACTTC	CASSLGLAVYEQYF
TRBV7-2	15	TRBD2	.	TRBJ2-5	TGTGCCAGCAGCAAACCGAGCGGGGGTTTAGAGACCCAGTACTTC	CASSKPSGGLETQYF
TRBV10-1	13	.	.	TRBJ2-7	TGCGCCAGCAGTGCCGGGGCCAGTTACGAGCAGTACTTC	CASSAGASYEQYF
TRBV19	14	.	.	TRBJ2-1	TGTGCCAGTAGTATCGCGGGGTTTTACAATGAGCAGTTCTTC	CASSIAGFYNEQFF
TRBV28	13	TRBD2	.	TRBJ2-1	TGTGCCAGCGGACTAGCGGGGGACAATGAGCAGTTCTTC	CASGLAGDNEQFF
TRBV7-9	17	TRBD2	.	TRBJ2-3	TGTGCCAGCAGATCACCAGCGGGAGTTAGGAGCACAGATACGCAGTATTTT	CASRSPAGVRSTDTQYF
TRBV27	14	.	.	TRBJ2-1	TGTGCCAGCATTGGGTTTGACAGTGACAATGAGCAGTTCTTC	CASIGFDSDNEQFF
TRBV11-3	17	TRBD1	.	TRBJ2-2	TGTGCCAGCAGCTTAGGGAGCTGGGACAGGCTCGCCGGGGAGCTGTTTTTT	CASSLGSWDRLAGELFF
TRBV7-9	16	TRBD1	.	TRBJ1-2	TGTGCCAGCAGCCCCCTGGACAGGGGGCGCATCTATGGCTACACCTTC	CASSPLDRGRIYGYTF
TRBV27	13	TRBD2	.	TRBJ2-7	TGTGCCAGCAGTTCCGGGACTAACGTCGAGCAGTACTTC	CASSSGTNVEQYF